These 26 T cell receptor beta chains originate from one sample sequenced in a study of blood T cell repertoires in COVID-19. The protocol was immunoSEQ multiplex PCR, while the TCRdb copy is restricted to in-frame clones and leaves out a portion. The data show roughly 450,000 clones, with around 91% seen just once and about 0.63% held by the top ten. Material for sequencing was PBMCs or T cells enriched from blood (not recorded which). These TCRs come from a man aged 18 to 35 who had recovered from COVID-19.

The gene calls are TRBV9 and TRBJ1-1; D possibly corresponds to TRBD1 (5 bases). The germline V gene encodes CDR1 SGDLS and CDR2 YYNGEE. Between the trimmed V and J ends, which lost 4 bases and 5 bases, there was a span of 12 bases. The CDR3 contains 13 residues. The CDR3 here is CASSSGGETEAFF. The CDR3 DNA follows: TGTGCCAGCAGCTCCGGGGGTGAGACTGAAGCTTTCTTT.

The J gene is TRBJ2-2, the V gene TRBV19, with D perhaps TRBD1 (5 bases). Germline V gene sequence: CDR1 LNHDA, CDR2 SQIVND (reference sequence). This CDR3 has 13 residues. Between the trimmed V and J ends, which lost 4 bases and 4 bases, there was a span of 7 bases. The CDR3 region has the DNA TGTGCCAGTAGTAAGGGGTTCACCGGGGAGCTGTTTTTT. Translating gives CASSKGFTGELFF.

The V gene is TRBV28, the J gene TRBJ2-5; D is perhaps TRBD1 (5 bases). Germline lookup yields CDR1 MDHEN and CDR2 SYDVKM. The V end was cut by 8 bases, the J end by 4 bases, with 17 bases between. The CDR3 is 14 amino acids. This CDR3 is CASSNQGLGETQYF. Written as DNA, the CDR3 is TGTGCCAGCTCTAACCAGGGCCTCGGAGAGACCCAGTACTTC.

The DNA for the CDR3 is TGTGCCAGCAGCGTAGATACAGCCACTGAAGCTTTCTTT. Its protein product is CASSVDTATEAFF. The rearrangement uses TRBV9 and TRBJ1-1; D is unclear. Trimming cost V 0 bases and J 4 bases, with 7 bases left between them. The CDR3 has 13 amino acids. The V gene's germline CDR1 is SGDLS and CDR2 YYNGEE.

V is TRBV27 and J is TRBJ2-3; a weak D match, TRBD2 (5 bases). Trimming cost V 5 bases and J 0 bases, with 15 bases left between them. Germline loops: CDR1 MNHEY, CDR2 SMNVEV (reference sequence). The CDR3 has 16 amino acids. As DNA, the CDR3 is TGTGCCAGCAGTCCAATCGGGATCTCTAGCACAGATACGCAGTATTTT. It yields the protein CASSPIGISSTDTQYF.

The CDR3 DNA sequence: TGTGCCAGCAGCCAGGGGGCGGGTCAGCCCCAGCATTTT. Protein sequence: CASSQGAGQPQHF. V gene TRBV2 combines with J gene TRBJ1-5; TRBD1 matches 8 bases. Germline CDR1 reads SNHLY; CDR2 reads FYNNEI. The trim removed 6 bases at V and 6 bases at J, leaving 4 bases unmatched. CDR3 length: 13 amino acids.

The V and J genes are TRBV7-9 and TRBJ2-5, with a tentative D call TRBD1 (6 bases). CDR3 length: 15 amino acids. Between the trimmed V and J ends, which lost 2 bases and 2 bases, there was a span of 12 bases. CDR1 and CDR2 from the germline V gene are SEHNR and FQNEAQ (reference sequence). CDR3 region: CASSLRGTLQETQYF. The CDR3 DNA sequence: TGTGCCAGCAGCTTAAGGGGGACATTACAAGAGACCCAGTACTTC.

The gene calls are TRBV7-9 and TRBJ2-7; no reliable D call. In germline, CDR1 is SEHNR, CDR2 FQNEAQ (reference sequence). The V end was cut by 5 bases, the J end by 6 bases, with 11 bases between. This CDR3 has 12 amino acids. In DNA, the CDR3 is TGTGCCAGCAGCCCCGAGGTGGGCGAGCAGTACTTC. As protein: CASSPEVGEQYF.

This sequence joins TRBV19 and TRBJ1-6, with D perhaps matching TRBD1 (6 bases). This CDR3 contains 13 residues. Deletions cut 4 bases from V and 7 bases from J, with 8 bases between. The germline CDR1 and CDR2 sequences are LNHDA and SQIVND (reference sequence). The CDR3 DNA follows: TGTGCCAGTAGTACAGGGGCAAATTCACCCCTCCACTTT. Protein: CASSTGANSPLHF.

V usage is TRBV19 and J usage is TRBJ1-1; 7 positions match TRBD1. Germline CDR1 LNHDA, CDR2 SQIVND (reference sequence). CDR3 length equals 15 residues. Trimming removed 4 bases from V and 5 bases from J; junction bases left unmatched: 10. CDR3 nucleotides: TGTGCCAGTAGTACCCCAGGGGGAAGTTTGACTGAAGCTTTCTTT. Translation gives CASSTPGGSLTEAFF.

The rearrangement links TRBV6-2 or TRBV6-3 to TRBJ2-7; 13 bases are shared with TRBD2. The J segment lost 12 bases and the V segment lost 5 bases, leaving 16 bases of the junction unmatched. The CDR3 length is 16 residues. Germline assignment: CDR1 MNHEY and CDR2 SVGEGT. The CDR3 loop is CASSRLGLAGERGRYF. For the CDR3, the DNA is TGTGCCAGCAGTCGACTCGGACTAGCGGGAGAGAGAGGTCGGTACTTC.

The chain combines TRBV12-3 or TRBV12-4 with TRBJ2-1; D possibly corresponds to TRBD2 (5 bases). V dropped 6 bases and J dropped 9 bases, with 15 bases sitting between them. The length of the CDR3 is 13 residues. CDR3 sequence: CASSPLRVGEQFF. In DNA form, the CDR3 reads TGTGCCAGCAGCCCGCTGAGGGTCGGTGAGCAGTTCTTC.

The chain combines TRBV7-9 with TRBJ1-2; 9 bases are a match to TRBD1. CDR3 length: 14 residues. CDR1 SEHNR and CDR2 FQNEAQ come from the germline V gene (reference sequence). Trimming cost V 5 bases and J 3 bases; bases outside gene matches: 4. The CDR3 region has the DNA TGTGCCAGCAGCCGGGACAGGGAAGACTATGGCTACACCTTC. It is translated as CASSRDREDYGYTF.

The chain combines TRBV12-3 or TRBV12-4 with TRBJ2-1; D unclear. The V end was cut by 6 bases, the J end by 5 bases, with 8 bases between. The CDR3 contains 12 residues. The CDR3 DNA reads as TGTGCCAGCAGGTTTAATAACAATGAGCAGTTCTTC. The encoded protein is CASRFNNNEQFF.

The chain joins TRBV29-1 to TRBJ1-1; D is ambiguous. The length of the CDR3 is 13 residues. Germline lookup yields CDR1 SQVTM and CDR2 ANQGSEA. V gave up 2 bases and J gave up 5 bases, with 12 bases separating them. The DNA for the CDR3 is TGCAGCGTTGAACCACAATTAAAGACTGAAGCTTTCTTT. As protein: CSVEPQLKTEAFF.

The chain has TRBV5-5 and TRBJ2-2; 9 nucleotides line up with TRBD1. CDR3 length: 15 amino acids. Trimming at V came to 0 bases and at J to 9 bases, leaving 6 bases not matched to a gene. The germline CDR1 and CDR2 sequences are SGHKS and YYEKEE (reference sequence). This chain's CDR3 is CASSLETGGFWELFF. As DNA, the CDR3 is TGTGCCAGCAGCTTGGAGACAGGGGGTTTCTGGGAGCTGTTTTTT.

This sequence joins TRBV19 and TRBJ1-3; the D gene is possibly TRBD1 (6 bases). Germline V gene data show CDR1 as LNHDA and CDR2 as SQIVND (reference sequence). Trimming took off 10 bases at V and 0 bases at J, with 16 bases between the two ends. The length of the CDR3 is 15 residues. The chain's CDR3 is CATSPGVSSGNTIYF. CDR3 sequence (DNA): TGTGCCACCTCCCCAGGGGTTTCCTCTGGAAACACCATATATTTT.

The chain employs TRBV3-1 (or the pseudogene TRBV3-2) and TRBJ1-2; TRBD1 is a possible D gene (5 bases). The germline gives CDR1 LGHDT, CDR2 YNNKEL (reference sequence). The CDR3 length is 17 residues. Trimming removed 2 bases at V and 6 bases at J, with 22 bases between. CDR3 region: CASSQINSRGSRNGYTF. CDR3 in DNA: TGTGCCAGCAGCCAAATTAATTCTAGGGGAAGTAGAAATGGCTACACCTTC.

The chain joins TRBV19 to TRBJ1-1; TRBD1 might be the D (5 bases). V was pared by 0 bases and J by 0 bases, with 8 bases between. The CDR3 covers 15 residues. Germline CDR1 reads LNHDA; CDR2 reads SQIVND (reference sequence). The CDR3 protein is CASSIDLGVNTEAFF. In DNA form, the CDR3 reads TGTGCCAGTAGTATAGATCTAGGGGTGAACACTGAAGCTTTCTTT.

The chain links TRBV11-3 to TRBJ1-6, with TRBD1 as a possible D gene (5 bases). V was trimmed by 5 bases and J by 1 base, leaving 12 bases between them. Germline CDR1 SGHNT, CDR2 YENEEA. There are 16 residues in the CDR3. The CDR3 loop reads CASSVQGRSYNSPLHF. CDR3 sequence (DNA): TGTGCCAGCAGCGTTCAGGGTAGATCCTATAATTCACCCCTCCACTTT.

The rearrangement joins TRBV5-1 to TRBJ1-1; D unresolved. With 3 bases removed from V and 0 bases from J, the gap between germline ends came to 9 bases. This CDR3 is 14 amino acids long. Germline V gene sequence: CDR1 SGHRS, CDR2 YFSETQ. The DNA for the CDR3 is TGCGCCAGCAGCTCCCTCGGGATGAACACTGAAGCTTTCTTT. It yields the protein CASSSLGMNTEAFF.

This clone was counted once. The chain links TRBV4-1 to TRBJ2-3; 9 bases are a match to TRBD2. With 0 bases clipped from V and 4 bases from J, the junction kept 5 bases outside the gene matches. CDR1 is MGHRA, CDR2 YSYEKL, per germline. The CDR3 is 16 amino acids. CDR3: CASSQEASGMPDTQYF. The CDR3 DNA sequence: TGCGCCAGCAGCCAAGAGGCTAGCGGGATGCCAGATACGCAGTATTTT.

The J gene is TRBJ1-2, the V gene TRBV6-1, with D perhaps TRBD1 (6 bases). The CDR3 extends over 16 amino acids. V lost 3 bases to trimming and J lost 6 bases, with 20 bases between them. Germline lookup yields CDR1 MNHNS and CDR2 SASEGT. The CDR3 reads CASSDAWGGGRDGYTF. DNA of the CDR3: TGTGCCAGCAGTGACGCTTGGGGGGGCGGAAGGGATGGCTACACCTTC.

As DNA, the CDR3 is TGTGCCAGCAGTTTCCGCAGGGTGGACCACTCTGGAAACACCATATATTTT. This gives the protein CASSFRRVDHSGNTIYF. The chain joins TRBV28 to TRBJ1-3; tentatively, D is TRBD1 (5 bases). From germline, CDR1 is MDHEN and CDR2 SYDVKM. CDR3 length equals 17 residues. The germline V and J ends were trimmed by 3 bases and 0 bases, with 15 bases remaining between them.

The chain has TRBV29-1 and TRBJ1-2; D may be TRBD1 (6 bases). The CDR3 is made up of 11 amino acids. The ends were cut back, 5 bases at V and 8 bases at J, with 12 bases in the middle. Germline-derived CDR1 and CDR2 are SQVTM and ANQGSEA. CDR3 sequence: CSVPRGPGYTF. CDR3 nucleotide sequence: TGCAGCGTTCCCAGGGGACCCGGCTACACCTTC. The full variable domain, in which reference TRBV29-1 and TRBJ1-2 provide the parts outside the CDR3, is SAVISQKPSRDICQRGTSLTIQCQVDSQVTMMFWYRQQPGQSLTLIATANQGSEATYESGFVIDKFPISRPNLTFSTLTVSNMSPEDSSIYLCSVPRGPGYTFGSGTRLTVV.

The chain uses TRBV27 and TRBJ2-3; D is possibly TRBD2 (5 bases). V was cut by 7 bases and J by 5 bases, with 16 bases left in between. The germline gives CDR1 MNHEY, CDR2 SMNVEV (reference sequence). CDR3 length: 14 residues. The CDR3 coding sequence is TGTGCCAGCACCCCGAGGGAGCGTTTAGATACGCAGTATTTT. This encodes CASTPRERLDTQYF.